A selection of T cell receptor beta chains follows, all from one sample in a study of blood T cell repertoires in COVID-19. Clones were read by immunoSEQ multiplex PCR, and TCRdb kept only the in-frame ones, dropping some. Among 170,000 or so clones listed, more than 75% were seen once. The sequenced sample consisted of peripheral blood. The receptors originated from a man in his 60s with COVID-19, enrolled during active disease. Both conserved end residues are part of each CDR3. A row's size may be missing; if present it is once, few, many or a size class.

j_call: TRBJ2-7; clone_size: NA; v_call: TRBV19; cdr3_aa: CASSIESELAGVYHEQYF
j_call: TRBJ1-1; clone_size: NA; v_call: TRBV3-1/TRBV3-2; cdr3_aa: CASRSGETEAFF
j_call: TRBJ2-5; clone_size: NA; v_call: TRBV7-9; cdr3_aa: CASSLAGAETQYF
j_call: TRBJ1-4; clone_size: NA; v_call: TRBV4-3; cdr3_aa: CASSQGRAPNEKLFF
j_call: TRBJ1-6; clone_size: NA; v_call: TRBV7-8; cdr3_aa: CASSFGSGSPLHF
j_call: TRBJ1-3; clone_size: NA; v_call: TRBV7-6; cdr3_aa: CASSLEAVGNTIYF
j_call: TRBJ2-3; clone_size: once; v_call: TRBV29-1; cdr3_aa: CSVGQGPTDTQYF
j_call: TRBJ1-6; clone_size: NA; v_call: TRBV5-1; cdr3_aa: CASSLGGTVYNSPLHF
j_call: TRBJ1-1; clone_size: NA; v_call: TRBV6-5; cdr3_aa: CASTRVGAEAFF
j_call: TRBJ1-5; clone_size: NA; v_call: TRBV5-6; cdr3_aa: CASSSGTYQPQHF
j_call: TRBJ1-3; clone_size: NA; v_call: TRBV9; cdr3_aa: CASSKTTGGSSGNTIYF
j_call: TRBJ2-6; clone_size: NA; v_call: TRBV24-1; cdr3_aa: CATSDLRTGASGANVLTF
j_call: TRBJ1-2; clone_size: NA; v_call: TRBV5-4; cdr3_aa: CASSFDRAGVYGYTF
j_call: TRBJ2-7; clone_size: NA; v_call: TRBV7-6; cdr3_aa: CASSPRDEQYF
j_call: TRBJ2-6; clone_size: NA; v_call: TRBV7-9; cdr3_aa: CASSTSAGGASGANVLTF
j_call: TRBJ1-2; clone_size: NA; v_call: TRBV29-1; cdr3_aa: CSVDGTALGYTF
j_call: TRBJ2-1; clone_size: NA; v_call: TRBV18; cdr3_aa: CASSGGQSSYNEQFF
j_call: TRBJ2-5; clone_size: NA; v_call: TRBV3-1/TRBV3-2; cdr3_aa: CASSQFSSGKKQETQYF
j_call: TRBJ2-1; clone_size: once; v_call: TRBV18; cdr3_aa: CASSPGDPGQVYNEQFF
j_call: TRBJ1-4; clone_size: NA; v_call: TRBV6-5; cdr3_aa: CASSRGTPREKLFF
j_call: TRBJ2-3; clone_size: once; v_call: TRBV7-9; cdr3_aa: CASSLSKGQRGTDTQYF
j_call: TRBJ1-1; clone_size: NA; v_call: TRBV9; cdr3_aa: CASSRQGSTEAFF
j_call: TRBJ1-1; clone_size: NA; v_call: TRBV6-6; cdr3_aa: CASSSVQDRANTEAFF
j_call: TRBJ2-5; clone_size: NA; v_call: TRBV6-5; cdr3_aa: CASSYSGAQETQYF
j_call: TRBJ2-1; clone_size: NA; v_call: TRBV19; cdr3_aa: CASSAGTWVYNEQFF
j_call: TRBJ1-3; clone_size: once; v_call: TRBV7-2; cdr3_aa: CASSFDRAGNTIYF
j_call: TRBJ2-2; clone_size: NA; v_call: TRBV29-1; cdr3_aa: CSVGETGTGELFF
j_call: TRBJ1-3; clone_size: NA; v_call: TRBV6-5; cdr3_aa: CASSPDRGSGNTIYF
j_call: TRBJ2-5; clone_size: NA; v_call: TRBV28; cdr3_aa: CASRPRQGSSETQYF
j_call: TRBJ2-2; clone_size: NA; v_call: TRBV11-3; cdr3_aa: CASSRSLGQVGTGELFF
j_call: TRBJ2-1; clone_size: NA; v_call: TRBV2; cdr3_aa: CASSLAGGLNEQFF
j_call: TRBJ2-1; clone_size: NA; v_call: TRBV6-5; cdr3_aa: CASSYDRAENEQFF
j_call: TRBJ2-7; clone_size: NA; v_call: TRBV5-1; cdr3_aa: CASSFRTPYEQYF
j_call: TRBJ1-2; clone_size: few; v_call: TRBV7-3; cdr3_aa: CASSLIGGRHNYGYTF
j_call: TRBJ1-1; clone_size: NA; v_call: TRBV30; cdr3_aa: CAWSVGAGNTEAFF
j_call: TRBJ2-3; clone_size: NA; v_call: TRBV7-6; cdr3_aa: CASSLAGRGDLDTQYF
j_call: TRBJ1-1; clone_size: NA; v_call: TRBV5-4; cdr3_aa: CASSLDYGVNTEAFF
j_call: TRBJ2-1; clone_size: NA; v_call: TRBV7-9; cdr3_aa: CASSLALAGVEQFF
j_call: TRBJ2-7; clone_size: NA; v_call: TRBV3-1/TRBV3-2; cdr3_aa: CASSRLAYEQYF
j_call: TRBJ1-1; clone_size: NA; v_call: TRBV25-1; cdr3_aa: CASRYRGNTEAFF
j_call: TRBJ1-2; clone_size: NA; v_call: TRBV6-2/TRBV6-3; cdr3_aa: CASSSDRVGSNYGYTF
j_call: TRBJ2-1; clone_size: NA; v_call: TRBV7-2; cdr3_aa: CASSYYTGTGNEQFF
j_call: TRBJ2-1; clone_size: NA; v_call: TRBV5-6; cdr3_aa: CASSPERRGYNEQFF
j_call: TRBJ2-3; clone_size: once; v_call: TRBV4-1; cdr3_aa: CASSESGRPPDTQYF
j_call: TRBJ2-6; clone_size: NA; v_call: TRBV24-1; cdr3_aa: CATSPGGLGANVLTF
j_call: TRBJ2-1; clone_size: once; v_call: TRBV3-1/TRBV3-2; cdr3_aa: CASSQDRRGGLYNEQFF
j_call: TRBJ1-2; clone_size: few; v_call: TRBV7-8; cdr3_aa: CASSPFRALDGYTF
j_call: TRBJ2-1; clone_size: NA; v_call: TRBV6-2/TRBV6-3; cdr3_aa: CASSSSYSLSYNEQFF
j_call: TRBJ2-4; clone_size: NA; v_call: TRBV5-8; cdr3_aa: CASSTRTSAPSIQYF
j_call: TRBJ1-2; clone_size: NA; v_call: TRBV19; cdr3_aa: CASSITTAYGYTF
j_call: TRBJ2-7; clone_size: NA; v_call: TRBV7-9; cdr3_aa: CASSGPPAITYEQYF
j_call: TRBJ2-6; clone_size: NA; v_call: TRBV7-2; cdr3_aa: CASSESSGANVLTF
j_call: TRBJ1-6; clone_size: NA; v_call: TRBV10-2; cdr3_aa: CASRDTGRSPLHF
j_call: TRBJ1-5; clone_size: NA; v_call: TRBV5-8; cdr3_aa: CASSPFGQSNQPQHF
j_call: TRBJ2-2; clone_size: NA; v_call: TRBV3-1/TRBV3-2; cdr3_aa: CASSQWTGETGELFF